The TCR beta chain described here comes from a study of T cells in Graves' hyperthyroidism and ophthalmopathy. CDR1 and CDR2 from the germline V gene are MNHEY and SVGEGT. Between the trimmed V and J ends, which lost 5 bases and 8 bases, there was a span of 15 bases. CDR3 size: 14 residues. Amplification of TCR beta CDR3 regions was performed using RNA transcripts as template. First-round RT-PCR with HTBI primers amplified the TCR CDR3 region. From the multiplex PCR reads, TCRdb called clonotypes with MiXCR, one entry per CDR3 protein. The sample lists approximately 690,000 distinct CDR3 sequences; roughly 20% were seen once. Only one count was recorded for this clonotype.

The V gene is TRBV6-2 or TRBV6-3, the J gene TRBJ1-4; D not certain. This clonotype was sampled from a man younger than 40 with Graves' ophthalmopathy. What was sequenced was blood. The CDR3: CASSPQRAREKLFF. The CDR3 DNA follows: TGTGCCAGCAGTCCACAGCGGGCCAGAGAAAAACTGTTTTTT.